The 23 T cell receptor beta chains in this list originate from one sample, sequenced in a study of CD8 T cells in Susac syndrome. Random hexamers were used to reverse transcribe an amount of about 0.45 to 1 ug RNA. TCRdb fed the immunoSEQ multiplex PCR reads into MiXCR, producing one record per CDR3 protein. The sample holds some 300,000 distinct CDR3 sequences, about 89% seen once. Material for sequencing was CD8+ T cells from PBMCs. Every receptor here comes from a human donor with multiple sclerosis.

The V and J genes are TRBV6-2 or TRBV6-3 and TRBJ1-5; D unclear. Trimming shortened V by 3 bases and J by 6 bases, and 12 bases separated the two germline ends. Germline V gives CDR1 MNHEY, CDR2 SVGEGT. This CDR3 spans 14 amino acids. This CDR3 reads CASSYRSHSQPQHF. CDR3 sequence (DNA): TGTGCCAGCAGTTATCGATCCCACTCTCAGCCCCAGCATTTT.

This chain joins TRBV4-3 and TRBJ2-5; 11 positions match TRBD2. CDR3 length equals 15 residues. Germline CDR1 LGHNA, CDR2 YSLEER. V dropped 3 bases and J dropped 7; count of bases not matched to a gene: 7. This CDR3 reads CASSQRATSGATQYF. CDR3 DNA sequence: TGCGCCAGCAGCCAGCGAGCGACTAGCGGGGCGACCCAGTACTTC.

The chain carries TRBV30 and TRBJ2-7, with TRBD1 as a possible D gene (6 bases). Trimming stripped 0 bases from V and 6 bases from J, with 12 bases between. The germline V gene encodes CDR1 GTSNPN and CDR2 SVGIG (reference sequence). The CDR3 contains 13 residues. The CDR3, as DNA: TGTGCCTGGAGTGTCCAGGGGCCGGGCGAGCAGTACTTC. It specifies CAWSVQGPGEQYF. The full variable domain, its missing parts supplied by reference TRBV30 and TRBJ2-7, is SQTIHQWPATLVQPVGSPLSLECTVEGTSNPNLYWYRQAAGRGLQLLFYSVGIGQISSEVPQNLSASRPQDRQFILSSKKLLLSDSGFYLCAWSVQGPGEQYFGPGTRLTVT.

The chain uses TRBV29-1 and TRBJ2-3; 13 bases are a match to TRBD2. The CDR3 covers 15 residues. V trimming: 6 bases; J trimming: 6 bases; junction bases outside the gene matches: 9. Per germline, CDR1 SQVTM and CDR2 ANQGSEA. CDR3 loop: CSVLGLAGDLDTQYF. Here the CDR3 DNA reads TGCAGCGTCCTAGGACTAGCGGGGGATCTGGATACGCAGTATTTT.

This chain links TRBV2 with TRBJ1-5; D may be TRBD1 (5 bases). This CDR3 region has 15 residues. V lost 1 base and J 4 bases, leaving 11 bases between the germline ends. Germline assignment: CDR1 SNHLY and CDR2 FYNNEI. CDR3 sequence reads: CASSEERTRNQPQHF. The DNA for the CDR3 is TGTGCCAGCAGTGAAGAACGGACAAGAAATCAGCCCCAGCATTTT.

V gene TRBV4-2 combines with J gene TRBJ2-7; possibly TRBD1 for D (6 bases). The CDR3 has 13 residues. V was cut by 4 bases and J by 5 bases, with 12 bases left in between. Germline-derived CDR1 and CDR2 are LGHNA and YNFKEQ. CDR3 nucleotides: TGTGCCAGCAGCCGCGAGGGGGTGGACGAGCAGTACTTC. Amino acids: CASSREGVDEQYF.

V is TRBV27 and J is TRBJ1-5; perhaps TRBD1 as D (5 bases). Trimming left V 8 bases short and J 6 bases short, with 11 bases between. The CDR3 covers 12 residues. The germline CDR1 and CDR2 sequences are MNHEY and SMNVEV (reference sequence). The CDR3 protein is CASANGGQPQHF. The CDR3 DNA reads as TGTGCCAGCGCAAATGGGGGTCAGCCCCAGCATTTT.

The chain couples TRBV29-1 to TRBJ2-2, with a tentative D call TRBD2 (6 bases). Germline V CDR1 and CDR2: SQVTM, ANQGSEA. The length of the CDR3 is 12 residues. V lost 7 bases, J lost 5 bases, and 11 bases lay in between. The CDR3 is CSAEEGTGELFF. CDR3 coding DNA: TGCAGCGCCGAGGAGGGAACCGGGGAGCTGTTTTTT.

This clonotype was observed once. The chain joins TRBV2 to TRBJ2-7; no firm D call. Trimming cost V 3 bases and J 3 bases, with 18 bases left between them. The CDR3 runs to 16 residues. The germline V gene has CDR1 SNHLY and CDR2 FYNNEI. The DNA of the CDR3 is TGTGCCAGCAGTGACCAAGACCGCATCGAAGGCTACGAGCAGTACTTC. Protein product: CASSDQDRIEGYEQYF.

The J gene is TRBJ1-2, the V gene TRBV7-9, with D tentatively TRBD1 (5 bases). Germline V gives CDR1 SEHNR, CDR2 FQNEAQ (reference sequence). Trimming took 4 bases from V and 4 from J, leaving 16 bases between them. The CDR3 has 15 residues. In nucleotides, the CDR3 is TGTGCCAGCAGCTCCGTATCAGGGTACGGCTATGGCTACACCTTC. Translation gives CASSSVSGYGYGYTF.

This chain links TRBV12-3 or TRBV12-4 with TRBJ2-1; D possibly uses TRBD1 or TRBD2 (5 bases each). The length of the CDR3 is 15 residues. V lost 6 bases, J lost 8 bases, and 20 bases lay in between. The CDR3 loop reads CASRSSLGVGYEQFF. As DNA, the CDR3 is TGTGCCAGCAGATCCTCTTTGGGGGTAGGCTATGAGCAGTTCTTC.

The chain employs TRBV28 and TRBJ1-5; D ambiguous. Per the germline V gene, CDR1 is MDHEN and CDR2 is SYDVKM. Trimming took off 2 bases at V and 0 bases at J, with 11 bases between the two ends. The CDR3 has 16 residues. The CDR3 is CASSLVVVVSNQPQHF. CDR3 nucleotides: TGTGCCAGCAGTTTAGTCGTAGTAGTTAGCAATCAGCCCCAGCATTTT.

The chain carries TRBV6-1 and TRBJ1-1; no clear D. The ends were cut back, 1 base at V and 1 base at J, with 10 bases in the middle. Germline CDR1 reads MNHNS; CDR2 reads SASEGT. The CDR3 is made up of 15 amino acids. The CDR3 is CASSEGKEPNTEAFF. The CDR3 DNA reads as TGTGCCAGCAGTGAAGGCAAGGAACCGAACACTGAAGCTTTCTTT.

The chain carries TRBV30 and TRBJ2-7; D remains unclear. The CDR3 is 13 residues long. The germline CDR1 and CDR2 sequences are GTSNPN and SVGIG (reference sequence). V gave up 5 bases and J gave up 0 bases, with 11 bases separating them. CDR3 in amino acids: CAWFRLDSYEQYF. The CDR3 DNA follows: TGTGCCTGGTTTCGACTCGACTCCTACGAGCAGTACTTC.

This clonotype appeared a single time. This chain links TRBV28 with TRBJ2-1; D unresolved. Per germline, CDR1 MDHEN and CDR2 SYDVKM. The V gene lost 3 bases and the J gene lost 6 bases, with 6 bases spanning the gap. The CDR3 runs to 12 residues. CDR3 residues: CASSFTPNEQFF. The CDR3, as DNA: TGTGCCAGCAGTTTTACGCCCAATGAGCAGTTCTTC. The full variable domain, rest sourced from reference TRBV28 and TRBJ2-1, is DVKVTQSSRYLVKRTGEKVFLECVQDMDHENMFWYRQDPGLGLRLIYFSYDVKMKEKGDIPEGYSVSREKKERFSLILESASTNQTSMYLCASSFTPNEQFFGPGTRLTVL.

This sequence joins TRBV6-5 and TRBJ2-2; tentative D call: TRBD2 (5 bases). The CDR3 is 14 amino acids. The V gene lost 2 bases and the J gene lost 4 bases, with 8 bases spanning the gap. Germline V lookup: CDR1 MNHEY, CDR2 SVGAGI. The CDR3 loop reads CASSYGGSTGELFF. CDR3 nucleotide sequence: TGTGCCAGCAGTTACGGTGGGAGCACCGGGGAGCTGTTTTTT.

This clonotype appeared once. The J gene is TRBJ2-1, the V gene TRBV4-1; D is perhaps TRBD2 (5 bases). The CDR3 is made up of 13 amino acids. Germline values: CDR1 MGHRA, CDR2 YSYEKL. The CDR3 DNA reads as TGCGCAAGCGGCCAAAGGTCGTACAATGAGCAGTTCTTC. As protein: CASGQRSYNEQFF.

CDR3 region: CASSLAVRETQYF. The DNA for the CDR3 is TGTGCCAGCAGCTTAGCGGTTAGGGAGACCCAGTACTTC. The chain carries TRBV7-9 and TRBJ2-5, with D unresolved. The CDR3 is 13 residues long. The V gene's germline CDR1 is SEHNR and CDR2 FQNEAQ (reference sequence). V was shortened by 0 bases and J by 5 bases, with 7 bases between the two germline ends.

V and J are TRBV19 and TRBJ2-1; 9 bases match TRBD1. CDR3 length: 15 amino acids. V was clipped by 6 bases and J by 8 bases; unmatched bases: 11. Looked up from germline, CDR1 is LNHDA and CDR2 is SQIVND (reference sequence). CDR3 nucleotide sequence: TGTGCCAGTAGACCCCGGGACAGGGCATGGGATGAGCAGTTCTTC. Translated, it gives CASRPRDRAWDEQFF.

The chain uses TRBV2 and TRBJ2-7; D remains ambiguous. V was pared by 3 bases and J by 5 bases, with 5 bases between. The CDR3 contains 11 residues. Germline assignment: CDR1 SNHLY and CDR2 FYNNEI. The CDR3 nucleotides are TGTGCCAGCAGTGAGTACCACGAGCAGTACTTC. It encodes CASSEYHEQYF.

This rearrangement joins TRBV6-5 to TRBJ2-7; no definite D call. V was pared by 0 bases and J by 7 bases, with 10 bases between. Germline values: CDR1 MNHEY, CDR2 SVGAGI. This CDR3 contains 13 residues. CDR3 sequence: CASSYSEVREQYF. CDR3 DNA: TGTGCCAGCAGTTACTCGGAAGTGAGGGAGCAGTACTTC.

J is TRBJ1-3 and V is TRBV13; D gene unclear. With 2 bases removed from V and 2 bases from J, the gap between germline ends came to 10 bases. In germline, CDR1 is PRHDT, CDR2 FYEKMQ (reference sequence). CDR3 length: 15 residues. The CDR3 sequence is CASSLLGWAGNTIYF. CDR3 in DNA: TGTGCCAGCAGCTTATTGGGATGGGCTGGAAACACCATATATTTT.

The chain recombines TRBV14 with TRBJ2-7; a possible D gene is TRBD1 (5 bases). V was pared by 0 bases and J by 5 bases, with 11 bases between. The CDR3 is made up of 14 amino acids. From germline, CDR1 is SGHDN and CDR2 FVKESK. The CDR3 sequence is CASSQDWVGDEQYF. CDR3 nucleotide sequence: TGTGCCAGCAGCCAAGATTGGGTAGGGGACGAGCAGTACTTC. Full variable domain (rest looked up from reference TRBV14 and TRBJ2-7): EAGVTQFPSHSVIEKGQTVTLRCDPISGHDNLYWYRRVMGKEIKFLLHFVKESKQDESGMPNNRFLAERTGGTYSTLKVQPAELEDSGVYFCASSQDWVGDEQYFGPGTRLTVT.